This T cell receptor (beta chain) was obtained from a study of blood T cell repertoires in COVID-19 (dated by TCRdb to about 2020). Looking at the study overall: Samples from collaborators originated in the United States, Italy and Spain and spanned both the acute and convalescent phases of COVID-19. Nearly every sample came with metadata listing a de-identified subject ID, COVID-19 status, age in years and sex. Samples came from the ongoing ImmuneRACE study (first 160 participants) plus 1,254 subjects from 6 global collaborators. A freely available public database, intended as a resource for researchers studying the immune response to SARS-CoV-2, is where the repertoires were released. The material from the prospective study consisted of cDNA or gDNA derived from T cells, B-cell-depleted T cells, or PBMCs. Subjects who had been exposed to COVID-19, were actively infected with it, or had recovered from it provided the deeply sampled blood TCRbeta repertoires that made up the dataset. Where available, HLA class I and class II types were taken from metadata supplied by the sample provider and were not determined by assay-based typing. On the study overall, not on this receptor specifically: How much clinical and demographic metadata was included differed by source and by participant, and the metadata was provided uncurated.

Each collaborating institution followed its own protocols to collect whole blood in K2EDTA tubes. Collaborator samples were shipped for TCRbeta analysis as frozen whole blood, isolated PBMCs, or DNA extracted from either sample type. TCRbeta CDR3 regions were amplified from genomic DNA by means of the immunoSEQ Assay, a bias-controlled multiplex PCR. On the study's bioinformatics: Within the assay, amplification of reference gene primers was used to estimate how many nucleated cells each sample contained. To quantify the absolute abundance of each unique TCRbeta CDR3 rearrangement, sequence reads were collapsed and filtered. For each sample, productive Simpson clonality was calculated as the square root of Simpson's diversity index across productive rearrangements. The table comes from immuneACCESS by way of TCRdb, which keeps in-frame sequences with V and J called. Part of the clones is missing from these tables; in studies checked, under half for an unresolved V gene and the rest for unknown reasons. Clone size and V and J calls were adopted from that table, with D and trimming inferred from the DNA. In this sample the table shows tens of thousands of clones, about 85% of which occur a single time. Together, the top ten hold about a quarter of the sample.

V gives up 3 bases and J gives up 1 base, and the segment between their germline ends measures 14 bases. Reading from cysteine to phenylalanine, the CDR3 counts 15 amino acids. Of all the DNA, just the CDR3 is kept, 45 bases in frame from base 1. This clone has a single count. Its antigen target is currently unknown. Per-base qualities were not stored, and no clone one base away is much larger. This chain is built from TRBV5-7 and TRBJ2-7; the D gene remains uncertain. TRBV5-7 is an ORF; its function is uncertain. This receptor was obtained from an elderly woman with active or convalescent COVID-19. The sample comprised peripheral blood. The nucleotides are TGTGCCAGCAGCTACCGAGAGCATCCTTCCTACGAGCAGTACTTC. Protein translation: CASSYREHPSYEQYF.